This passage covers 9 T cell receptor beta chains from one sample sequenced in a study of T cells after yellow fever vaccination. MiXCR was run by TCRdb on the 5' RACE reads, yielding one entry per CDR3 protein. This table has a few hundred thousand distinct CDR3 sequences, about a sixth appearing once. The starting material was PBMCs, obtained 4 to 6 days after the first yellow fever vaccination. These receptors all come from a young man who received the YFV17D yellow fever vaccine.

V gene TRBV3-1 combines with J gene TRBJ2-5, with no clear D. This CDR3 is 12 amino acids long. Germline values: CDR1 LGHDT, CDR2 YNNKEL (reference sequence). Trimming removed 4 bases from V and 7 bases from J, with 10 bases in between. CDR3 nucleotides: TGTGCCAGCAGCCCTACACCCGGGACCCAGTACTTC. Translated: CASSPTPGTQYF.

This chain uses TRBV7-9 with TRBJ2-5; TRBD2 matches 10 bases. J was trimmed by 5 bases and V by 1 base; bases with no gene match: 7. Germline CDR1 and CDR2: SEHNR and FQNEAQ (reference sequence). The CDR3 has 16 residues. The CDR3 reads CASSLGLAGDRETQYF. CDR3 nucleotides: TGTGCCAGCAGCTTAGGGCTAGCGGGGGATCGGGAGACCCAGTACTTC. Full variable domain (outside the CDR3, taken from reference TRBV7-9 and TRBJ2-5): DTGVSQNPRHKITKRGQNVTFRCDPISEHNRLYWYRQTLGQGPEFLTYFQNEAQLEKSRLLSDRFSAERPKGSFSTLEIQRTEQGDSAMYLCASSLGLAGDRETQYFGPGTRLLVL.

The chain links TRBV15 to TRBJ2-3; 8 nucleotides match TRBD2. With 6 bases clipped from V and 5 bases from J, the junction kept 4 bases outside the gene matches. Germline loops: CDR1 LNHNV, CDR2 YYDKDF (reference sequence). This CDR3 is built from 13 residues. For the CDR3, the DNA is TGTGCCACCAGAGCAAGCGGGAGAGATACGCAGTATTTT. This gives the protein CATRASGRDTQYF.

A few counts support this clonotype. The CDR3 nucleotides are TGTGCCAGTAGTATCACAGGGTTTGGAGGCGGCTACACCTTC. It translates to CASSITGFGGGYTF. The rearrangement links TRBV19 to TRBJ1-2; a possible D gene is TRBD1 (6 bases). Germline loops: CDR1 LNHDA, CDR2 SQIVND (reference sequence). V gave up 3 bases and J gave up 8 bases, with 16 bases separating them. The CDR3 extends over 14 amino acids.

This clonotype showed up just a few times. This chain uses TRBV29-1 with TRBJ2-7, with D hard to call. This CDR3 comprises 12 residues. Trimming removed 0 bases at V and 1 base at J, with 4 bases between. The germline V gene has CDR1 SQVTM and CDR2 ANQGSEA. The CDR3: CSVEDASYEQYV. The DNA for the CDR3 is TGCAGCGTTGAAGACGCGTCCTACGAGCAGTACGTC.

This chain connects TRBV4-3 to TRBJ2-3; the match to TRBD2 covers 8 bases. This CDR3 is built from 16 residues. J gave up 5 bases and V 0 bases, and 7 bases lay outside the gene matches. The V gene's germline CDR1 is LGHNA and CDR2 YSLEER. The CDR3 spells CASSQDRGGRLDTQYF. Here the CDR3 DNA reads TGCGCCAGCAGCCAAGATCGGGGGGGCCGTTTAGATACGCAGTATTTT.

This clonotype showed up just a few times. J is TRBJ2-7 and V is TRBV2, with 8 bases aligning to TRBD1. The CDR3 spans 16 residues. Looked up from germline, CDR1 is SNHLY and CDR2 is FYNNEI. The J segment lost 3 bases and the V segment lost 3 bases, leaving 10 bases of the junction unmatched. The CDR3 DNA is TGTGCCAGCAGTGATCACTGGACAGGGCCCTACTACGAGCAGTACTTC. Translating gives CASSDHWTGPYYEQYF.

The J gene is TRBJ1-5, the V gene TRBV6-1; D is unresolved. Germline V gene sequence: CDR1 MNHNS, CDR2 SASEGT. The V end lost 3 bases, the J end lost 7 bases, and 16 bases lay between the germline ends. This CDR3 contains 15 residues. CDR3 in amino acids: CASSEAVLLGQPQHF. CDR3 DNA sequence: TGTGCCAGCAGTGAGGCGGTCCTCTTGGGACAGCCCCAGCATTTT.

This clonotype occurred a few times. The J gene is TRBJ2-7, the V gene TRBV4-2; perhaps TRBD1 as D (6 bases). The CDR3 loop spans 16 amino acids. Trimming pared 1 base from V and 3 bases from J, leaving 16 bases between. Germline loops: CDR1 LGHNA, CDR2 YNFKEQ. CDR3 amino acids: CASSQAGQGWGYEQYF. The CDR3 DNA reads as TGTGCCAGCAGCCAAGCAGGGCAGGGGTGGGGCTACGAGCAGTACTTC.